These 7 T cell receptor beta chains were all obtained from the same sample, sequenced in a study of molecular identifiers for immune sequencing clone quantification. Each CDR3 protein gets one entry after TCRdb re-called the PCR reads with MiXCR. The profile covers about 640,000 distinct CDR3 sequences, with 15% to 20% appearing a single time and 0.75% to 0.95% taken by the ten largest. Sequencing was carried out using naive CD8+ T cells from blood, with Jurkat cell RNA spiked in. The subset: FACS-sorted CD8+CD4-CCR7+CD45RA+ naive T cells. These receptors all come from a human donor in good health. Some libraries in this study had Jurkat cell RNA spiked in.

Notes on this clonotype: This may arise from a read error, as a much more abundant clone is one base away. The chain recombines TRBV4-3 with TRBJ2-7, with TRBD2 as a possible D gene (5 bases). Germline V gene data show CDR1 as LGHNA and CDR2 as YSLEER. The CDR3 is 15 residues long. The ends were cut back, 0 bases at V and 2 bases at J, with 11 bases in the middle. CDR3 residues: CASSQDGGRAYEQYF. CDR3 in DNA: TGCGCCAGCAGCCAAGATGGCGGGCGGGCCTACGAGCAGTACTTC.

This chain links TRBV12-3 or TRBV12-4 with TRBJ2-3; 10 bases map to TRBD2. Trimming took 7 bases from V and 3 from J; bases not matched to a gene: 19. The CDR3 sequence is 19 residues long. The CDR3: CASISSGVLAGIRTDTQYF. CDR3 bases: TGTGCCAGCATCTCCTCAGGGGTACTAGCGGGGATAAGGACAGATACGCAGTATTTT.

The chain joins TRBV2 to TRBJ2-7, with 7 bases lining up with TRBD1. V shed 6 bases, J shed 5 bases, and the junction held 7 bases outside the gene matches. The V gene's germline CDR1 is SNHLY and CDR2 FYNNEI. The CDR3 totals 13 residues. The CDR3 DNA is TGTGCCAGCAGCAACAGGGGACGGGACGAGCAGTACTTC. It translates to CASSNRGRDEQYF.

The table lists this clonotype with a few counts. The CDR3 is CASSEYAGTGELFF. For the CDR3, the DNA is TGTGCCAGCAGTGAATACGCAGGGACCGGGGAGCTGTTTTTT. This chain links TRBV25-1 with TRBJ2-2, with D maybe TRBD1 (5 bases). From germline, CDR1 is MGHDK and CDR2 SYGVNS. The CDR3 contains 14 residues. Trimming took 0 bases from V and 5 from J, leaving 7 bases between them. The whole variable domain, filled in from reference TRBV25-1 and TRBJ2-2, reads EADIYQTPRYLVIGTGKKITLECSQTMGHDKMYWYQQDPGMELHLIHYSYGVNSTEKGDLSSESTVSRIRTEHFPLTLESARPSHTSQYLCASSEYAGTGELFFGEGSRLTVL.

This clonotype has at least ten counts. V gene TRBV6-2 or TRBV6-3 combines with J gene TRBJ2-7; TRBD2 might be the D (5 bases). V was clipped by 7 bases and J by 13 bases, with 20 bases between them. The germline V gene has CDR1 MNHEY and CDR2 SVGEGT. The CDR3 spans 12 residues. CDR3 nucleotides: TGTGCCAGCACCCCCCCGGGGAGCCAAACTTACTTC. Protein: CASTPPGSQTYF.

This clonotype appeared many times. The chain employs TRBV6-2 or TRBV6-3 and TRBJ2-7; no clear D gene. The CDR3 contains 14 residues. The germline V gene encodes CDR1 MNHEY and CDR2 SVGEGT. Trimming removed 5 bases at V and 0 bases at J, with 11 bases between. The CDR3 spells CASSRPLYSYEQYF. The CDR3 nucleotides are TGTGCCAGCAGTAGGCCCCTGTACTCCTACGAGCAGTACTTC.

The sample holds many counts of this clonotype. The chain employs TRBV4-1 and TRBJ2-7, with D possibly being TRBD1 (6 bases). The V end lost 4 bases, the J end lost 7 bases, and 17 bases lay between the germline ends. The CDR3 loop spans 14 amino acids. CDR1 and CDR2 (germline): MGHRA, YSYEKL. The CDR3 nucleotides are TGCGCCAGCAGCCTAGGTACAGGGACGGGGGAGCAGTACTTC. Its protein is CASSLGTGTGEQYF.